The 25 T cell receptor beta chains below were found in one sample sequenced in a study of CD8 T cells in ankylosing spondylitis. TCRdb reprocessed the 5' RACE reads via MiXCR and lists one record per CDR3 protein. The sample includes approximately 150,000 distinct CDR3 sequences, 9.5% to 10% of them seen just once. The sequencing input was blood, either unsorted or a sorted T cell fraction (not recorded which). Receptors were obtained from a female donor with ankylosing spondylitis or in good health (not recorded which).

This clonotype was counted between two and nine times. This sequence joins TRBV20-1 and TRBJ1-1; D uncertain. V was clipped by 3 bases and J by 1 base, with 9 bases between them. This CDR3 has 13 residues. CDR1 is DFQATT and CDR2 is SNEGSKA in the germline V gene (reference sequence). The DNA of the CDR3 is TGCAGTGCTAGTCATTGGGAGAACACTGAAGCTTTCTTT. It codes for CSASHWENTEAFF.

The gene calls are TRBV5-1 and TRBJ2-5; the match to TRBD2 covers 7 bases. J lost 0 bases, V lost 3 bases, and 14 bases had no gene match. Germline-derived CDR1 and CDR2 are SGHRS and YFSETQ. This CDR3 has 18 residues. CDR3 DNA sequence: TGCGCCAGCAGCTCCAAGGTCCGGGCCAGCGGGAACCAAGAGACCCAGTACTTC. This encodes CASSSKVRASGNQETQYF.

This clonotype was detected only a few times. CDR3 coding DNA: TGTGCCAGCAGTGCTAGCGGGAGTGATTACGAGCAGTACTTC. This gives the protein CASSASGSDYEQYF. The chain combines TRBV6-2 or TRBV6-3 with TRBJ2-7; TRBD2 matches 10 bases. This CDR3 has 14 amino acids. The V segment lost 5 bases and the J segment 4 bases; nucleotides outside the gene matches: 5. Per germline, CDR1 MNHEY and CDR2 SVGEGT.

This clonotype was detected only a few times. This sequence joins TRBV20-1 and TRBJ2-1; the match to TRBD2 covers 14 bases. This CDR3 contains 15 residues. With 3 bases clipped from V and 9 bases from J, the junction kept 7 bases outside the gene matches. Germline V gene lookup returns CDR1 DFQATT and CDR2 SNEGSKA (reference sequence). The DNA of the CDR3 is TGCAGTGCTAGCTCCGGGACTAGCGGGAGTACTGAGCAGTTCTTC. Translated: CSASSGTSGSTEQFF.

This chain connects TRBV13 to TRBJ2-2, with 7 bases matching TRBD2. The V gene end was trimmed by 8 bases and the J gene end by 1 base; junction bases not matched to a gene: 4. Germline CDR1 reads PRHDT; CDR2 reads FYEKMQ (reference sequence). This CDR3 contains 14 residues. Here the CDR3 reads CASEASGNTGELFF. As DNA, the CDR3 is TGTGCCAGCGAGGCTAGCGGGAACACCGGGGAGCTGTTTTTT.

This clonotype was counted many times. The CDR3 DNA reads TGTGCCAGCAGCTTAGATTGGAGGCAGGGGCCCTACAATGAGCAGTTCTTC. Its protein is CASSLDWRQGPYNEQFF. The chain is built from TRBV11-2 and TRBJ2-1, with D possibly TRBD1 on 6 matching bases. V dropped 0 bases and J dropped 2 bases, with 14 bases sitting between them. This CDR3 is 17 amino acids long. In germline, CDR1 is SGHAT, CDR2 FQNNGV.

This clonotype has a handful of counts. The rearrangement links TRBV6-2 or TRBV6-3 to TRBJ2-1; 15 bases are shared with TRBD2. Trimming took 10 bases from V and 3 from J; bases not matched to a gene: 19. Germline V gene lookup returns CDR1 MNHEY and CDR2 SVGEGT. CDR3 length: 20 residues. The CDR3 region has the DNA TGTGCCACTTCGGATGTCAGGCCGGGACTAGCGGGAGGATTCTACAATGAGCAGTTCTTC. As protein: CATSDVRPGLAGGFYNEQFF.

V is TRBV6-1 and J is TRBJ1-2; 11 bases line up with TRBD1. Germline trimming cut 11 bases from V and 7 bases from J; bases unmatched to any gene: 9. There are 13 residues in the CDR3. CDR1 is MNHNS, CDR2 SASEGT, per germline. The CDR3 DNA follows: TGTGCCGTTACTGGACAGGGGGCGGCTGGCTACACCTTC. It translates to CAVTGQGAAGYTF.

V is TRBV9 and J is TRBJ2-3; 10 bases map to TRBD2. The germline CDR1 and CDR2 sequences are SGDLS and YYNGEE. This CDR3 has 15 residues. V gave up 3 bases and J gave up 6 bases; unmatched junction bases: 7. The CDR3 spells CASSDELAGDDTQYF. DNA of the CDR3: TGTGCCAGCAGCGACGAGCTAGCGGGAGACGATACGCAGTATTTT.

This clonotype turned up a few times. The rearrangement links TRBV6-2 or TRBV6-3 to TRBJ2-1, with 10 bases that match TRBD2. CDR1 is MNHEY, CDR2 SVGEGT, per germline. This CDR3 is 18 amino acids long. V shed 2 bases, J shed 7 bases, and the junction held 14 bases outside the gene matches. The CDR3 bases are TGTGCCAGCAGTTACCCCGATCCAGGAGCGGGAGGGCCAAATGAGCAGTTCTTC. This encodes CASSYPDPGAGGPNEQFF.

The gene calls are TRBV4-3 and TRBJ2-1; 7 bases line up with TRBD2. Trimming at V came to 8 bases and at J to 5 bases, leaving 12 bases not matched to a gene. CDR3 length equals 15 residues. CDR1 LGHNA and CDR2 YSLEER come from the germline V gene. The CDR3 is CASRQTLAVNNEQFF. The CDR3 bases are TGCGCCAGCCGACAAACTCTAGCGGTGAACAATGAGCAGTTCTTC.

V gene TRBV7-9 combines with J gene TRBJ2-5; 8 nucleotides line up with TRBD2. The germline CDR1 and CDR2 sequences are SEHNR and FQNEAQ (reference sequence). After removal of 5 bases from V and 10 bases from J, the junction contained 18 bases not matched to a gene. The CDR3 spans 16 residues. DNA of the CDR3: TGTGCCAGCAGCCATCCCGCCCGCGGCGGGAGGATCATCCAGTACTTC. This codes for CASSHPARGGRIIQYF.

At least ten counts were recorded for this clonotype. This chain joins TRBV20-1 and TRBJ2-5, with TRBD2 matching 8 bases. The germline V gene has CDR1 DFQATT and CDR2 SNEGSKA (reference sequence). The V segment lost 8 bases and the J segment 3 bases; nucleotides outside the gene matches: 8. The CDR3 sequence is 13 residues long. This chain's CDR3 is CSCRGGRKETQYF. As DNA, the CDR3 is TGCAGTTGCCGGGGGGGGCGGAAAGAGACCCAGTACTTC.

This rearrangement joins TRBV27 to TRBJ2-5; no clear D. CDR1 is MNHEY and CDR2 is SMNVEV in the germline V gene (reference sequence). V was clipped by 7 bases and J by 5 bases, with 8 bases between them. The CDR3 totals 11 residues. DNA for the CDR3: TGTGCCAGCATCTTAGGGGAGACCCAGTACTTC. Its translation is CASILGETQYF.

A few counts support this clonotype. The chain joins TRBV9 to TRBJ2-3, with TRBD2 matching 14 bases. The CDR3 is 16 amino acids. The germline V gene encodes CDR1 SGDLS and CDR2 YYNGEE. Trimming took 3 bases from V and 4 from J; bases not matched to a gene: 4. CDR3 nucleotides: TGTGCCAGCAGCGCTGGGACTAGCGGGAGTGCAGATACGCAGTATTTT. This encodes CASSAGTSGSADTQYF.

This chain joins TRBV12-3 or TRBV12-4 and TRBJ2-3; 11 bases are a match to TRBD2. V trimming: 3 bases; J trimming: 0 bases; junction bases outside the gene matches: 11. CDR3 size: 19 residues. CDR3 bases: TGTGCCAGCAGTTTCCGGACTAGCGGGCCTCTCCTTAGCACAGATACGCAGTATTTT. Its protein is CASSFRTSGPLLSTDTQYF.

In this sample, this clonotype turned up a few times. J is TRBJ2-6 and V is TRBV11-2, with TRBD2 matching over 8 bases. Losses at the gene ends were 5 bases for V and 0 bases for J; bases not matched to a gene: 15. This CDR3 contains 20 residues. Germline values: CDR1 SGHAT, CDR2 FQNNGV. CDR3 in amino acids: CASSIFGGTRTSSGANVLTF. The CDR3 DNA reads TGTGCCAGCAGCATCTTCGGGGGGACTAGAACGAGCTCTGGGGCCAACGTCCTGACTTTC.

This clonotype appeared many times. The rearrangement joins TRBV29-1 to TRBJ2-1; 8 bases align to TRBD2. This CDR3 region has 13 residues. J lost 8 bases, V lost 5 bases, and 8 bases had no gene match. Per germline, CDR1 SQVTM and CDR2 ANQGSEA. CDR3 nucleotide sequence: TGCAGCGTTCGAGGTAGCGGGATGGATGAGCAGTTCTTC. Translated, it gives CSVRGSGMDEQFF.

The DNA of the CDR3 is TGTGCCAGCAGCGTCCAGGGGGGTGAGCAGTTCTTC. Translation: CASSVQGGEQFF. This chain joins TRBV7-9 and TRBJ2-1; TRBD1 is a possible D gene (7 bases). This CDR3 region has 12 residues. CDR1 and CDR2 from the germline V gene are SEHNR and FQNEAQ (reference sequence). V lost 5 bases and J 9 bases, leaving 11 bases between the germline ends.

The chain carries TRBV30 and TRBJ2-2; D unclear. CDR3 length: 15 residues. V lost 0 bases and J lost 4, with 12 bases in between. Per germline, CDR1 GTSNPN and CDR2 SVGIG (reference sequence). CDR3 nucleotide sequence: TGTGCCTGGAGTGTACGGGTGTGGGTCACCGGGGAGCTGTTTTTT. It encodes CAWSVRVWVTGELFF.

This clonotype was counted a few times. The chain couples TRBV5-6 to TRBJ2-2, with a possible D match to TRBD1 (6 bases). The length of the CDR3 is 12 residues. CDR1 is SGHDT, CDR2 YYEEEE, per germline. V was pared by 4 bases and J by 10 bases, with 11 bases between. The CDR3 region is CASSLQGEELFF. The CDR3, as DNA: TGTGCCAGCAGCCTACAGGGAGAGGAGCTGTTTTTT. The full variable domain, rest sourced from reference TRBV5-6 and TRBJ2-2, is DAGVTQSPTHLIKTRGQQVTLRCSPKSGHDTVSWYQQALGQGPQFIFQYYEEEERQRGNFPDRFSGHQFPNYSSELNVNALLLGDSALYLCASSLQGEELFFGEGSRLTVL.

This chain links TRBV6-2 or TRBV6-3 with TRBJ2-2; no clear D. Trimming shortened V by 0 bases and J by 10 bases, and 12 bases separated the two germline ends. The CDR3 is 14 amino acids. Germline V gene lookup returns CDR1 MNHEY and CDR2 SVGEGT. The chain's CDR3 is CASSYSKVPTELFF. DNA of the CDR3: TGTGCCAGCAGTTACTCGAAAGTCCCTACGGAGCTGTTTTTT.

Many counts were recorded for this clonotype. The chain recombines TRBV5-1 with TRBJ2-3, with D tentatively TRBD1 or TRBD2 (5 bases each). Germline CDR1 is SGHRS and CDR2 is YFSETQ. This CDR3 has 13 amino acids. The V and J ends lost 3 bases and 6 bases respectively, with 11 bases between them. The CDR3 is CASSWGPGDTQYF. Here the CDR3 DNA reads TGCGCCAGCAGCTGGGGACCCGGGGATACGCAGTATTTT.

This clonotype turned up a few times. The rearrangement uses TRBV12-3 or TRBV12-4 and TRBJ2-3; D possibly corresponds to TRBD2 (5 bases). V was trimmed by 2 bases and J by 4 bases, leaving 10 bases between them. CDR3 length equals 14 residues. The CDR3: CASSLFGNSDTQYF. The CDR3 nucleotides read TGTGCCAGCAGTTTATTCGGGAACTCAGATACGCAGTATTTT.

This clonotype was seen many times. The genes are TRBV5-8 and TRBJ1-3; 8 bases fit TRBD1. CDR3 length: 14 amino acids. The germline V gene encodes CDR1 SGHTS and CDR2 YDEGEE. J lost 4 bases, V lost 4 bases, and 4 bases had no gene match. The CDR3 here is CASSDRGWGNTIYF. The CDR3 coding sequence is TGTGCCAGCAGCGACAGGGGCTGGGGAAACACCATATATTTT.